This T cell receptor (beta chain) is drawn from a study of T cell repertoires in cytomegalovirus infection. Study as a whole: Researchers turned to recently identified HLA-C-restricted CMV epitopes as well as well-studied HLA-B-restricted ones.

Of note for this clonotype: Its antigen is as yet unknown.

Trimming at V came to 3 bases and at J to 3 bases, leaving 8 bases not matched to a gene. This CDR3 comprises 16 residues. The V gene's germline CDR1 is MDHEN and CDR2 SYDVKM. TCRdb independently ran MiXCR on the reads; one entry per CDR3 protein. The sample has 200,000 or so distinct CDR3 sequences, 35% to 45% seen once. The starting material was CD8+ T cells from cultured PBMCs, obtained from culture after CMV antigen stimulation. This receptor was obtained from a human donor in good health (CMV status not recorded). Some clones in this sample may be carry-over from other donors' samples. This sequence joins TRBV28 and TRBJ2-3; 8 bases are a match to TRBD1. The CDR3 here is CASSFEAGGWTDTQYF. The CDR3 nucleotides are TGTGCCAGCAGTTTCGAGGCAGGGGGCTGGACAGATACGCAGTATTTT.